These T cell receptor beta chains were read from a single sample in a study of T cell responses to AZD1222 COVID-19 vaccine. The data were produced by immunoSEQ multiplex PCR, yet TCRdb's version contains in-frame clones alone and is incomplete. This sample has 83,000 or so clones, with 85% to 90% found just once. The sequences come from peripheral blood, collected 28 days after the second AZD1222 dose. The receptors stem from an adult who received the AZD1222 COVID-19 vaccine. CDR3s include the opening cysteine and the closing phenylalanine or tryptophan. A row's size may be missing; if present it is once, few, many or a size class.

j_call v_call clone_size cdr3_aa
TRBJ2-3 TRBV5-4 . CASTPPGSASTDTQYF
TRBJ1-2 TRBV9 . CASSVGRTGGYTF
TRBJ2-1 TRBV7-2 . CASSLAVLGQGRNEQFF
TRBJ1-5 TRBV10-3 . CAISGDSGQPQHF
TRBJ2-2 TRBV5-4 once CASSSGLDLSGELFF
TRBJ2-1 TRBV19 . CASRGYNEQFF
TRBJ2-2 TRBV19 . CASSKQSTGELFF
TRBJ2-1 TRBV7-3 once CASSLDSYNEQFF
TRBJ1-1 TRBV15 few CATSRVDGNTEAFF
TRBJ2-1 TRBV5-4 many CASSPRSSGGNEQFF
TRBJ2-2 TRBV14 . CASSQRYTNTGELFF
TRBJ2-1 TRBV4-1 . CASSQEATKRFREQFF
TRBJ1-1 TRBV11-2 . CASSFTRGRSEAFF
TRBJ2-3 TRBV6-1 . CASSDVAGGVDTQYF
TRBJ2-2 TRBV19 few CASSLAGGPNTGELFF
TRBJ1-1 TRBV11-2 . CASSLGGTGLNTEAFF
TRBJ2-7 TRBV7-2 . CASSLRGQNTWEQYF
TRBJ2-7 TRBV2 once CASKTGQTIYEQYF
TRBJ2-7 TRBV13 few CASSLATWTGKAYEQYF
TRBJ1-1 TRBV2 . CASISGVHTEAFF
TRBJ1-1 TRBV15 . CATSRGTTGSNTEAFF
TRBJ1-6 TRBV15 . CATSRDLGQVTSPLHF
TRBJ2-5 TRBV11-2 . CASSFEAGGLQETQYF
TRBJ1-1 TRBV5-1 . CASSPGQAYTEAFF
TRBJ2-2 TRBV11-2 . CASSHRDRGQTGELFF
TRBJ2-7 TRBV7-8 . CASSVIAGGRGEQYF
TRBJ1-2 TRBV18 . CASSDPRKLLYGYTF
TRBJ2-1 TRBV7-2 . CASSLGGSDKFF
TRBJ2-7 TRBV6-1 . CASSEGPPGRGYEQYF
TRBJ1-4 TRBV5-6 once CASSFRVEEKLFF
TRBJ2-1 TRBV16 . CASSQSRSAYYNEQFF
TRBJ1-2 TRBV14 . CASSRPSNYGYTF
TRBJ1-1 TRBV30 . CAWSEGRGTEAFF
TRBJ2-5 TRBV28 . CATRPLDRAKETQYF
TRBJ2-7 TRBV7-2 . CASSLARTSGRGWYEQYF
TRBJ2-2 TRBV20-1 . CSASGVAGNPGELFF
TRBJ1-2 TRBV2 few CASSFLQGGGYTF
TRBJ2-2 TRBV4-2 . CASSLRLAAPGELFF
TRBJ1-1 TRBV3-1/TRBV3-2 . CASSQEAGLGSEAFF
TRBJ2-7 TRBV4-3 . CASSQESGLAVSEQYF
TRBJ1-1 TRBV5-6 . CASSLAGPFTEAFF
TRBJ2-7 TRBV5-1 few CASRIDNGRGYEQYF
TRBJ1-3 TRBV28 . CASSRWMLAGNTIYF